A selection of T cell receptor beta chains follows, all from one sample in a study of beta chain features in type 1 diabetes. Profiling relied on immunoSEQ multiplex PCR, and the TCRdb table lists in-frame clones only, not all of them. Among about 640,000 clones listed, over 10% were seen once. Sample: naive CD4+ T cells from blood. Receptors were obtained from a man aged 25-40 years with type 1 diabetes. The CDR3 runs from the conserved cysteine through the conserved F or W. The D gene is left open where the match is weak. Not all rows give a size; the values are once, few, many and, for expanded clones, a class.

D gene | clone size | CDR3 length | J gene | V gene | CDR3 protein | CDR3 DNA
- | - | 15 | TRBJ2-6 | TRBV9 | CASSAQLSGANVLTF | TGTGCCAGCAGCGCCCAACTCTCTGGGGCCAACGTCCTGACTTTC
TRBD1 | - | 13 | TRBJ1-2 | TRBV29-1 | CSVADDRASVYTF | TGCAGCGTAGCAGACGACAGGGCTTCTGTCTACACCTTC
- | - | 13 | TRBJ2-6 | TRBV10-1 | CASSPSGANVLTF | TGCGCCAGCAGTCCATCGGGGGCCAACGTCCTGACTTTC
TRBD1 | - | 13 | TRBJ2-4 | TRBV6-1 | CASSPDRVDIQYF | TGTGCCAGCAGCCCGGACAGGGTGGACATTCAGTACTTC
- | few | 13 | TRBJ1-2 | TRBV7-9 | CASSTGSNYGYTF | TGTGCCAGCAGCACAGGGTCGAACTATGGCTACACCTTC
- | few | 14 | TRBJ2-3 | TRBV2 | CASSARQPTDTQYF | TGTGCCAGCAGTGCTCGACAGCCCACAGATACGCAGTATTTT
- | few | 15 | TRBJ1-1 | TRBV14 | CASSQDFGSSTEAFF | TGTGCCAGCAGCCAAGATTTCGGGTCCTCCACTGAAGCTTTCTTT
TRBD1 | few | 15 | TRBJ2-2 | TRBV15 | CATKETGLNTGELFF | TGTGCCACCAAGGAGACAGGGCTTAACACCGGGGAGCTGTTTTTT
TRBD1 | - | 15 | TRBJ2-7 | TRBV5-1 | CASSPLTGTASEQYF | TGCGCCAGCAGCCCCCTCACAGGGACAGCGAGCGAGCAGTACTTC
- | - | 13 | TRBJ2-5 | TRBV7-8 | CATSSRRLETQYF | TGTGCCACCTCTTCTCGTAGGTTAGAGACCCAGTACTTC
- | few | 14 | TRBJ1-1 | TRBV7-9 | CASSSPLALEAAFF | TGTGCCAGCAGCAGTCCCTTGGCGCTCGAGGCTGCTTTCTTT
- | - | 13 | TRBJ2-7 | TRBV7-2 | CASLAFPSYEQYF | TGTGCCAGCCTAGCTTTCCCCTCCTACGAGCAGTACTTC
TRBD1 | few | 14 | TRBJ1-6 | TRBV30 | CARDSGTVNSPLHF | TGTGCCCGAGATTCCGGGACAGTCAATTCACCCCTCCACTTT
TRBD1 | - | 15 | TRBJ1-1 | TRBV7-3 | CASSPGQGRNTEAFF | TGTGCCAGCAGCCCAGGACAGGGCAGGAACACTGAAGCTTTCTTT
TRBD1 | - | 17 | TRBJ1-2 | TRBV23-1 | CASSQLRPGGLNYGYTF | TGCGCCAGCAGTCAATTACGTCCAGGGGGATTGAACTATGGCTACACCTTC
- | - | 14 | TRBJ1-4 | TRBV5-1 | CASSVQGGGEKLFF | TGCGCCAGCAGCGTACAGGGAGGAGGAGAAAAACTGTTTTTT
- | few | 14 | TRBJ1-2 | TRBV10-3 | CAITPGGANYGYTF | TGTGCCATCACCCCGGGTGGAGCTAACTATGGCTACACCTTC
- | - | 13 | TRBJ2-2 | TRBV7-9 | CAPELGAPGELFF | TGTGCCCCCGAATTGGGGGCTCCCGGGGAGCTGTTTTTT
- | few | 14 | TRBJ1-6 | TRBV7-2 | CASSLSEGRAPLHF | TGTGCCAGCAGCCTTAGCGAGGGGCGCGCACCCCTCCACTTT
- | few | 13 | TRBJ1-1 | TRBV13 | CASSPRRGTEAFF | TGTGCCAGCAGCCCGAGACGGGGCACTGAAGCTTTCTTT
- | - | 15 | TRBJ2-3 | TRBV5-4 | CASSLPTSEADTQYF | TGTGCCAGCAGCCTTCCGACATCAGAGGCAGATACGCAGTATTTT
- | few | 16 | TRBJ2-2 | TRBV19 | CASSIRGAKDTGELFF | TGTGCCAGTAGTATTCGAGGGGCGAAGGACACCGGGGAGCTGTTTTTT
- | few | 15 | TRBJ1-6 | TRBV9 | CASSVAAQGFSPLHF | TGTGCCAGCAGCGTAGCGGCGCAGGGGTTTTCACCCCTCCACTTT
TRBD1 | - | 16 | TRBJ2-5 | TRBV19 | CASSTPDRGRKETQYF | TGTGCCAGTAGTACCCCAGACAGGGGGCGAAAAGAGACCCAGTACTTC
- | few | 14 | TRBJ2-2 | TRBV6-1 | CASSENRDTGELFF | TGTGCCAGCAGTGAGAACAGGGACACCGGGGAGCTGTTTTTT
- | - | 15 | TRBJ2-7 | TRBV28 | CASSSYRPGWYEQYF | TGTGCCAGCAGTTCTTATCGTCCCGGGTGGTACGAGCAGTACTTC
- | few | 12 | TRBJ1-4 | TRBV27 | CASRQVNEKLFF | TGTGCCAGCAGGCAGGTTAATGAAAAACTGTTTTTT
- | - | 14 | TRBJ1-5 | TRBV2 | CASSGMAGDQPQHF | TGTGCCAGCAGTGGCATGGCAGGGGATCAGCCCCAGCATTTT
TRBD1 | - | 15 | TRBJ1-5 | TRBV6-5 | CASRRGTGSTQPQHF | TGTGCCAGCAGACGCGGGACAGGTAGTACTCAGCCCCAGCATTTT
- | few | 16 | TRBJ2-2 | TRBV7-8 | CASSLRFRENLGELFF | TGTGCCAGCAGCTTAAGGTTTAGGGAAAACTTGGGGGAGCTGTTTTTT
TRBD1 | few | 15 | TRBJ1-2 | TRBV19 | CASSRDRGEIYGYTF | TGTGCCAGTAGCAGAGACAGGGGGGAGATATATGGCTACACCTTC
- | - | 16 | TRBJ2-2 | TRBV5-6 | CASSQPATGNTGELFF | TGTGCCAGCAGTCAACCGGCGACAGGGAACACCGGGGAGCTGTTTTTT
TRBD2 | few | 16 | TRBJ2-5 | TRBV9 | CASSVGGTSGRETQYF | TGTGCCAGCAGCGTAGGAGGGACTAGCGGGAGAGAGACCCAGTACTTC
TRBD2 | - | 17 | TRBJ2-1 | TRBV27 | CASNTVSGGFGYNEQFF | TGTGCCAGCAATACCGTTAGCGGGGGGTTTGGCTACAATGAGCAGTTCTTC
- | few | 14 | TRBJ2-7 | TRBV5-1 | CASSLGQGGYEQYF | TGCGCCAGCAGCTTGGGACAGGGAGGCTACGAGCAGTACTTC